This TCR beta chain was documented in a study of blood T cell repertoires in COVID-19. Study overall: Sample material is recorded as cDNA or gDNA derived from T cells, B-cell-depleted T cells, or PBMCs.

Seattle cases were enrolled at active infection and followed longitudinally. V lost 8 bases, J lost 0 bases, and 10 bases stayed unmatched. CDR3 length: 16 residues. Germline assignment: CDR1 SEHNR and CDR2 FQNEAQ (reference sequence). As processed by the authors: Nucleated cell number was recorded as an estimate derived from reference gene primer amplification. Measured with immunoSEQ multiplex PCR; TCRdb has only the in-frame clones, and not every one. V, J and clone size are those of that table, while D and trimming were read from the DNA. The table lists about 270,000 clones, around nine tenths of them singletons.

The rearrangement joins TRBV7-9 to TRBJ1-2; 9 nucleotides agree with TRBD1. This clonotype was obtained from a woman in her 70s with COVID-19, enrolled during active disease. Sequenced material: peripheral blood. The CDR3 reads CASGTQGARSNYGYTF. The CDR3 coding sequence is TGTGCCAGCGGAACACAGGGGGCCCGATCTAACTATGGCTACACCTTC.